The 28 T cell receptor beta chains presented below share a single source sample, sequenced in a study of CD4+ T cells in melanoma. Using immunoSEQ multiplex PCR, the repertoire was profiled, and TCRdb retains in-frame clones only, with some absent. The sample has more than 8,000 clones, around 79% seen once. Input material: cells from a culture (not recorded whether cultured in vitro). Receptors originate from a human donor with melanoma.

The V gene is TRBV18, the J gene TRBJ1-5; no firm D call. CDR3 size: 13 residues. V was pared by 3 bases and J by 7 bases, with 10 bases between. Germline lookup yields CDR1 KGHSH and CDR2 LQKENI. This CDR3 reads CASSPAGRQPQHF. CDR3 sequence (DNA): TGTGCCAGCTCACCGGCAGGTAGGCAGCCCCAGCATTTT.

In its sample, this clone ranks as medium-sized (0.01 to 0.1%). The chain joins TRBV7-8 to TRBJ1-4, with D perhaps matching TRBD1 (6 bases). CDR1 SGHVS and CDR2 FQNEAQ come from the germline V gene. V was shortened by 6 bases and J by 10 bases, with 21 bases between the two germline ends. This CDR3 spans 15 amino acids. This CDR3 is CASSELRDTAGKLFF. The CDR3 DNA reads as TGTGCCAGCAGTGAACTCCGGGACACAGCTGGAAAACTGTTTTTT. Filled out from reference TRBV7-8 and TRBJ1-4, the complete variable domain reads GAGVSQSPRYKVAKRGQDVALRCDPISGHVSLFWYQQALGQGPEFLTYFQNEAQLDKSGLPSDRFFAERPEGSVSTLKIQRTQQEDSAVYLCASSELRDTAGKLFFGSGTQLSVL.

The chain combines TRBV5-1 with TRBJ1-1; D ambiguous. V was pared by 2 bases and J by 0 bases, with 14 bases between. The CDR3 runs 16 residues. Germline V CDR1 and CDR2: SGHRS, YFSETQ. CDR3 DNA: TGCGCCAGCAGCTTTGGGAGCCCCGAAATGAACACTGAAGCTTTCTTT. Residues: CASSFGSPEMNTEAFF. Drawing the rest from reference TRBV5-1 and TRBJ1-1, the complete variable domain is KAGVTQTPRYLIKTRGQQVTLSCSPISGHRSVSWYQQTPGQGLQFLFEYFSETQRNKGNFPGRFSGRQFSNSRSEMNVSTLELGDSALYLCASSFGSPEMNTEAFFGQGTRLTVV.

This chain joins TRBV5-1 and TRBJ1-1, with D unclear. The germline V and J ends were trimmed by 4 bases and 11 bases, with 21 bases remaining between them. Germline CDR1 SGHRS, CDR2 YFSETQ. The CDR3 runs to 14 residues. CDR3 sequence reads: CASSPSSGVPRAFF. Written as DNA, the CDR3 is TGCGCCAGCAGCCCGAGCTCCGGGGTACCTCGGGCTTTCTTT.

This clone was seen more than once but under ten times. The J gene is TRBJ2-5, the V gene TRBV9; D may correspond to TRBD1 or TRBD2 (6 bases each). V was shortened by 0 bases and J by 8 bases, with 14 bases between the two germline ends. This CDR3 comprises 14 residues. Germline CDR1 reads SGDLS; CDR2 reads YYNGEE. CDR3 sequence (DNA): TGTGCCAGCAGCGTAGGTTCAAGGGGGGACACCCAGTACTTC. Residues: CASSVGSRGDTQYF.

This chain uses TRBV25-1 with TRBJ2-3, with 10 bases lining up with TRBD2. Germline CDR1 reads MGHDK; CDR2 reads SYGVNS. The CDR3 is made up of 17 amino acids. Trimming took 6 bases from V and 3 from J; bases not matched to a gene: 12. CDR3 sequence: CASRRTSGGAKTDTQYF. Written as DNA, the CDR3 is TGTGCCAGCAGGAGGACCAGCGGGGGGGCGAAGACAGATACGCAGTATTTT.

This clone was recorded a few times. CDR3 DNA: TGTGCCAGCAGTTACGGCGGAGGGGGATTCTACGAGCAGTACTTC. This sequence encodes CASSYGGGGFYEQYF. V and J are TRBV6-5 and TRBJ2-7; D is perhaps TRBD1 or TRBD2 (6 bases each). V dropped 2 bases and J dropped 3 bases, with 14 bases sitting between them. Per germline, CDR1 MNHEY and CDR2 SVGAGI. The CDR3 runs 15 residues.

This CDR3 reads CASRPGRGFGGYTF. In DNA, the CDR3 is TGTGCCAGCAGACCCGGACGGGGATTTGGTGGCTACACCTTC. V and J are TRBV5-6 and TRBJ1-2; D unclear. The germline V gene has CDR1 SGHDT and CDR2 YYEEEE. Trimming removed 5 bases from V and 7 bases from J, with 18 bases in between. This CDR3 has 14 residues.

This sequence joins TRBV19 and TRBJ1-1; 7 bases match TRBD1. Germline V gives CDR1 LNHDA, CDR2 SQIVND (reference sequence). This CDR3 contains 14 residues. V trimming: 5 bases; J trimming: 1 base; junction bases outside the gene matches: 4. The CDR3 sequence: CASSRGTANTEAFF. CDR3 nucleotides: TGTGCCAGTAGTCGAGGGACAGCGAACACTGAAGCTTTCTTT.

The rearrangement joins TRBV18 to TRBJ1-1, with D possibly matching TRBD1 (6 bases). CDR3 length equals 15 residues. Germline V gene sequence: CDR1 KGHSH, CDR2 LQKENI. Between the trimmed V and J ends, which lost 5 bases and 0 bases, there was a span of 13 bases. CDR3 loop: CASSIQGGVNTEAFF. In nucleotides, the CDR3 is TGTGCCAGCTCAATACAGGGAGGGGTGAACACTGAAGCTTTCTTT.

V gene TRBV7-2 combines with J gene TRBJ2-3; D is unclear. Trimming pared 3 bases from V and 4 bases from J, leaving 8 bases between. The CDR3 totals 13 residues. The germline V gene encodes CDR1 SGHTA and CDR2 FQGNSA. CDR3 protein: CASSFATADTQYF. CDR3 sequence (DNA): TGTGCCAGCAGCTTTGCCACGGCAGATACGCAGTATTTT.

V gene TRBV24-1 combines with J gene TRBJ2-5, with 9 positions matching TRBD2. The CDR3 spans 14 residues. Trimming cost V 7 bases and J 5 bases; bases outside gene matches: 7. Germline assignment: CDR1 KGHDR and CDR2 SFDVKD. DNA for the CDR3: TGTGCCACCAGCTTTAGCGGGGGTGGGGAGACCCAGTACTTC. Translating gives CATSFSGGGETQYF.

The chain couples TRBV9 to TRBJ2-3; the D gene could be TRBD1 or TRBD2 (5 bases each). V lost 4 bases and J 5 bases, leaving 11 bases between the germline ends. CDR3 length equals 13 residues. Germline CDR1 and CDR2: SGDLS and YYNGEE. CDR3 DNA sequence: TGTGCCAGCAGCTATCGGGGCAGAGATACGCAGTATTTT. Protein product: CASSYRGRDTQYF.

V is TRBV7-3 and J is TRBJ2-1, with D perhaps assigned TRBD1 or TRBD2 (5 bases each). Trimming removed 6 bases from V and 4 bases from J, with 13 bases in between. Germline assignment: CDR1 SGHTA and CDR2 FQGTGA. CDR3 length: 14 residues. CDR3 coding DNA: TGTGCCAGCAGGCTGGGACCAGCTTACAATGAGCAGTTCTTC. It yields the protein CASRLGPAYNEQFF.

This clone has only one observation. The chain couples TRBV5-8 to TRBJ1-1; D remains unclear. Between the trimmed V and J ends, which lost 2 bases and 1 base, there was a span of 6 bases. The length of the CDR3 is 13 residues. The V gene's germline CDR1 is SGHTS and CDR2 YDEGEE. The CDR3 here is CASSFPQNTEAFF. The CDR3 DNA is TGTGCCAGCAGCTTTCCGCAGAACACTGAAGCTTTCTTT. The variable domain in full, completed from reference TRBV5-8 and TRBJ1-1, reads EAGVTQSPTHLIKTRGQQATLRCSPISGHTSVYWYQQALGLGLQFLLWYDEGEERNRGNFPPRFSGRQFPNYSSELNVNALELEDSALYLCASSFPQNTEAFFGQGTRLTVV.

The V and J genes are TRBV7-6 and TRBJ2-5; 9 bases align to TRBD1. Trimming removed 5 bases from V and 3 bases from J; junction bases left unmatched: 7. Germline V gives CDR1 SGHVS, CDR2 FNYEAQ. The CDR3 loop spans 15 amino acids. The CDR3: CASSPGTGREETQYF. The CDR3 DNA sequence: TGTGCCAGCAGCCCGGGGACAGGGAGAGAAGAGACCCAGTACTTC. Together with reference TRBV7-6 and TRBJ2-5, the CDR3 gives the full variable domain: GAGVSQSPRYKVTKRGQDVALRCDPISGHVSLYWYRQALGQGPEFLTYFNYEAQQDKSGLPNDRFSAERPEGSISTLTIQRTEQRDSAMYRCASSPGTGREETQYFGPGTRLLVL.

This clone rates as medium-sized. The chain has TRBV7-9 and TRBJ2-3, with D hard to call. Germline V gives CDR1 SEHNR, CDR2 FQNEAQ (reference sequence). CDR3 length equals 12 residues. The V end was cut by 6 bases, the J end by 6 bases, with 10 bases between. The CDR3 loop reads CASRIGSDTQYF. The CDR3 DNA sequence: TGTGCCAGCAGAATAGGTTCCGATACGCAGTATTTT.

J is TRBJ2-3 and V is TRBV21-1; the D call of TRBD1 is as the table states it, not checked on the DNA. TRBV21-1 is termed a pseudogene. This CDR3 has 14 amino acids. CDR3 sequence reads: CASSTNRVADTQYF. CDR3 DNA sequence: TGTGCCAGCAGCACCAACAGGGTAGCAGATACGCAGTATTTT.

The chain combines TRBV5-1 with TRBJ2-7, with D perhaps matching TRBD1 (5 bases). There are 13 residues in the CDR3. V was clipped by 0 bases and J by 6 bases, with 10 bases between them. From germline, CDR1 is SGHRS and CDR2 YFSETQ. The CDR3 here is CASSLAPRGEQYF. In nucleotides, the CDR3 is TGCGCCAGCAGCTTGGCCCCTAGGGGCGAGCAGTACTTC. Supplemented by reference TRBV5-1 and TRBJ2-7, the full variable domain reads KAGVTQTPRYLIKTRGQQVTLSCSPISGHRSVSWYQQTPGQGLQFLFEYFSETQRNKGNFPGRFSGRQFSNSRSEMNVSTLELGDSALYLCASSLAPRGEQYFGPGTRLTVT.

This chain links TRBV6-5 with TRBJ1-2, with D tentatively TRBD1 (5 bases). Germline V gives CDR1 MNHEY, CDR2 SVGAGI. Trimming stripped 5 bases from V and 4 bases from J, with 11 bases between. There are 13 residues in the CDR3. CDR3 region: CASSTWGSYGYTF. CDR3 nucleotide sequence: TGTGCCAGCAGTACGTGGGGGAGCTATGGCTACACCTTC.

This chain uses TRBV5-1 with TRBJ1-2; tentative D call: TRBD1 (5 bases). The V end lost 2 bases, the J end lost 3 bases, and 8 bases lay between the germline ends. The CDR3 extends over 13 amino acids. CDR1 and CDR2 (germline): SGHRS, YFSETQ. The CDR3 loop reads CASSFDRHYGYTF. The CDR3 DNA is TGCGCCAGCAGCTTCGACAGACACTATGGCTACACCTTC.

The chain combines TRBV5-1 with TRBJ2-7; no firm D call. Per the germline V gene, CDR1 is SGHRS and CDR2 is YFSETQ. The V and J ends lost 7 bases and 6 bases respectively, with 17 bases between them. The CDR3 sequence is 13 residues long. The CDR3 DNA follows: TGCGCCAGCCGGATAGATGGCAAACGCGAGCAGTACTTC. Protein sequence: CASRIDGKREQYF.

The table lists this clone with a few counts. The gene calls are TRBV12-3 or TRBV12-4 and TRBJ1-2; 7 bases map to TRBD1. V lost 5 bases and J lost 7; bases outside the gene matches: 7. The CDR3 length is 13 residues. DNA for the CDR3: TGTGCCAGCAGTAACAAGGGGGCCCGTGGCTACACCTTC. Its protein is CASSNKGARGYTF.

The J gene is TRBJ2-1, the V gene TRBV5-1, with 15 bases matching TRBD2. The ends lost 4 bases at V and 9 bases at J; junction bases unmatched: 11. The length of the CDR3 is 17 residues. Germline CDR1 SGHRS, CDR2 YFSETQ. The CDR3 DNA sequence: TGCGCCAGCAGCCCGCCGGGACTAGCGGGGGGCGCCGGTGAGCAGTTCTTC. It yields the protein CASSPPGLAGGAGEQFF.

The chain links TRBV30 to TRBJ2-1, with 7 positions matching TRBD2. Trimming removed 6 bases from V and 3 bases from J; junction bases left unmatched: 14. Per the germline V gene, CDR1 is GTSNPN and CDR2 is SVGIG (reference sequence). CDR3 length: 16 amino acids. The CDR3 sequence: CACHPRTGTIYNEQFF. Here the CDR3 DNA reads TGTGCCTGTCACCCCCGTACCGGGACTATCTACAATGAGCAGTTCTTC.

This rearrangement joins TRBV2 to TRBJ1-5; TRBD1 agrees at 7 bases. The junction had 2 bases not matched to a gene; V was cut back by 4 bases and J by 2 bases. Per the germline V gene, CDR1 is SNHLY and CDR2 is FYNNEI. This CDR3 comprises 14 residues. The CDR3 nucleotides read TGTGCCAGCAGTGGAGGACAGGGCAATCAGCCCCAGCATTTT. Translation gives CASSGGQGNQPQHF.

The chain joins TRBV5-1 to TRBJ1-2; D uncertain. V shed 2 bases and J shed 6 bases, with 11 bases lying between them. The CDR3 sequence is 13 residues long. CDR1 SGHRS and CDR2 YFSETQ come from the germline V gene. The CDR3 loop reads CASSFSGPDGYTF. In DNA, the CDR3 is TGCGCCAGCAGCTTCTCAGGTCCCGATGGCTACACCTTC.

This clone has more than one count but fewer than ten. The CDR3 loop is CASGQGRGYEQYF. The CDR3 bases are TGTGCTAGTGGTCAGGGACGGGGCTACGAGCAGTACTTC. The chain uses TRBV12-5 and TRBJ2-7; D tentatively reads TRBD1 or TRBD2 (5 bases each). The germline V gene encodes CDR1 LGHNT and CDR2 FRNRAP. V was cut by 5 bases and J by 3 bases, with 11 bases left in between. The CDR3 has 13 amino acids.